This T cell receptor (beta chain) was captured by sequencing in a study of PD-L1 blockade in urothelial cancer. The protocol was immunoSEQ multiplex PCR, while the TCRdb copy is restricted to in-frame clones and leaves out a portion. This table holds about 30,000 clones, 80% to 90% found once. Time point denoted: peripheral blood 6 weeks after treatment start. CDR1 and CDR2 from the germline V gene are SGHAT and FQNNGV. This CDR3 region has 15 residues. J gave up 2 bases and V 5 bases, and 4 bases lay outside the gene matches. The source material was PBMCs, sampled around atezolizumab (anti-PD-L1) treatment. This sequence originates from an older man with urothelial cancer. The J gene is TRBJ2-3, the V gene TRBV11-2; 10 bases map to TRBD1. CDR3 coding DNA: TGTGCCAGCAGCATGGGACAGGGGATCACAGATACGCAGTATTTT. This sequence encodes CASSMGQGITDTQYF.